This TCR beta chain was recovered during a study of identical twins. Germline V CDR1 and CDR2: LGHDT, YNNKEL (reference sequence). Deletions cut 8 bases from V and 10 bases from J, with 12 bases between. This CDR3 has 11 residues. Note on this clonotype: Its antigen is undetermined.

Findings and limits, study-wide: High-abundance cord blood beta clonotypes had fewer insertions; memory repertoires showed none.

Addition of a universal primer site occurred through template switching, and cDNA carried unique molecular identifiers. TCRdb passed the 5' RACE reads through MiXCR, listing each CDR3 protein once. The table records 700,000 to 950,000 distinct CDR3 sequences, roughly 12% of them present only once. The sample also formed part of further work on yellow fever vaccine responses in identical twins.

The TCR was taken from a woman younger than 35 in good health. This rearrangement joins TRBV3-1 to TRBJ2-1, with D possibly being TRBD1 or TRBD2 (5 bases each). The specimen was PBMCs. The DNA of the CDR3 is TGTGCCAGCCCAAACCGGGACGAGCAGTTCTTC. It encodes CASPNRDEQFF.